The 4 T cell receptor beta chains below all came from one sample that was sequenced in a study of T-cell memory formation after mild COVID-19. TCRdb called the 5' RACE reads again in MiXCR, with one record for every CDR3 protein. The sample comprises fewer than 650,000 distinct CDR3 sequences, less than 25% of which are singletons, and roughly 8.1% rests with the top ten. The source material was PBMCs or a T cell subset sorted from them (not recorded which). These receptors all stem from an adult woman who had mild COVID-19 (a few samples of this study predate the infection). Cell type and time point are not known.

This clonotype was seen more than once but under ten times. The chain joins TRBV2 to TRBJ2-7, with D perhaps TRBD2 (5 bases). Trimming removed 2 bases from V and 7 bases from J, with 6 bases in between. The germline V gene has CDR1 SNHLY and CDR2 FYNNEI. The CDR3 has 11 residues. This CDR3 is CASSEREEQYF. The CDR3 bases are TGTGCCAGCAGTGAAAGGGAGGAGCAGTACTTC.

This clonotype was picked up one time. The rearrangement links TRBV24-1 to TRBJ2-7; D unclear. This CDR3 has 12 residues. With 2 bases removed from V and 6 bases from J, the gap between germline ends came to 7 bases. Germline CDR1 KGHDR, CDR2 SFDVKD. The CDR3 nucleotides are TGTGCCACCAGTGATTCGGTTGGCGAGCAGTACTTC. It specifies CATSDSVGEQYF.

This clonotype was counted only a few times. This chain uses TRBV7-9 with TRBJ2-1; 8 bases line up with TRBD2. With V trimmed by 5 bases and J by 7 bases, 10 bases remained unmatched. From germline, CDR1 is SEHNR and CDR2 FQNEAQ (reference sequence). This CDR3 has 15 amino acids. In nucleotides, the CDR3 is TGTGCCAGCAGCCTAAGGCAGCGGGAGAGGAATGAGCAGTTCTTC. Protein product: CASSLRQRERNEQFF. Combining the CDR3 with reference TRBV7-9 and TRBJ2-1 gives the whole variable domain DTGVSQNPRHKITKRGQNVTFRCDPISEHNRLYWYRQTLGQGPEFLTYFQNEAQLEKSRLLSDRFSAERPKGSFSTLEIQRTEQGDSAMYLCASSLRQRERNEQFFGPGTRLTVL.

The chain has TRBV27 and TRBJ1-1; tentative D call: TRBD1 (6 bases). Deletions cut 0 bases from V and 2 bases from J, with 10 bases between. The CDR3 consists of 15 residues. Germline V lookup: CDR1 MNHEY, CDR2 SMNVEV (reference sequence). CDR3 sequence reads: CASSLSGGANTEAFF. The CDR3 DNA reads TGTGCCAGCAGTTTATCTGGGGGCGCAAACACTGAAGCTTTCTTT.